This entry features one T cell receptor beta chain sequence. Its target is not known. Other DNA sequences in this specimen translate into the identical CDR3. TCRdb keeps only in-frame clones here, not all; method: immunoSEQ multiplex PCR. The sample records some 2,100,000 clones, 93% being singletons. The data were taken from a study of shared clonotypes between healthy human individuals. On the study more broadly: Ranging from 18 to 49 in age, donors were a couple of women and three men. CD4 naive and CD4 memory each took three plates per donor, while CD8 naive took two and CD8 memory one.

Regarding the study as a whole: Naive subsets, compared against memory subsets, generally had larger estimated richness values.

CD8 cells regarded as naive lacked CD45RO, were positively chosen for CCR7, and omitted terminally differentiated effector memory CD45RA+ cells. The length of the CDR3 is 11 residues. CDR1 is SGDLS, CDR2 YYNGEE, per germline. The ends were cut back, 0 bases at V and 8 bases at J, with 2 bases in the middle. V and J are TRBV9 and TRBJ2-2; D unresolved. This sequence originates from a man aged 18 to 29 in good health. Some clones in this sample may be carry-over from other donors' samples. Sequencing used naive CD8+ T cells from PBMCs. The CDR3 here is CASSVGGELFF. CDR3 bases: TGTGCCAGCAGCGTAGGGGGGGAGCTGTTTTTT.